A single sample is the source of the 8 T cell receptor beta chains below, sequenced in a study of blood T cell repertoires in COVID-19. Using immunoSEQ multiplex PCR, the repertoire was profiled, and TCRdb retains in-frame clones only, with some absent. The sample carries about 330,000 clones, roughly 87% recorded once. The sequenced sample was peripheral blood. These receptors were collected from a man in his thirties or forties with COVID-19, enrolled during active disease.

The V gene is TRBV6-1, the J gene TRBJ1-4, with D unclear. Trimming cost V 7 bases and J 2 bases, with 8 bases left between them. Germline loops: CDR1 MNHNS, CDR2 SASEGT. The CDR3 sequence is 13 residues long. CDR3 region: CASKLPTNEKLFF. The CDR3 DNA sequence: TGTGCCAGCAAGCTGCCGACTAATGAAAAACTGTTTTTT.

The chain uses TRBV7-2 and TRBJ2-5; D perhaps matches TRBD1 (6 bases). V shed 5 bases and J shed 5 bases, with 12 bases lying between them. CDR1 SGHTA and CDR2 FQGNSA come from the germline V gene. The CDR3 runs 13 residues. The CDR3: CASSIQGLETQYF. For the CDR3, the DNA is TGTGCCAGCAGCATCCAGGGGCTGGAGACCCAGTACTTC.

The chain links TRBV7-5 to TRBJ1-1. TRBV7-5 is a recognized pseudogene. The CDR3 runs to 13 residues. CDR3 sequence (DNA): TGTGCCAGAAACCGTCACCGGGGGAGAGAAGCTTTCTTT. Amino acid sequence: CARNRHRGREAFF.

The V and J genes are TRBV7-9 and TRBJ1-1; D possibly corresponds to TRBD1 (6 bases). The CDR3 contains 12 residues. Germline CDR1 reads SEHNR; CDR2 reads FQNEAQ (reference sequence). Trimming left V 5 bases short and J 7 bases short, with 11 bases between. In nucleotides, the CDR3 is TGTGCCAGCAGCCACCAACAGGGTGAAGCTTTCTTT. Its protein product is CASSHQQGEAFF.

The chain employs TRBV7-9 and TRBJ1-6, with TRBD1 matching over 7 bases. The CDR3 extends over 14 amino acids. CDR1 SEHNR and CDR2 FQNEAQ come from the germline V gene (reference sequence). V was pared by 1 base and J by 9 bases, with 3 bases of the junction left unmatched. The CDR3 spells CASSLEAGGSPLHF. The CDR3 DNA reads as TGTGCCAGCAGCTTAGAAGCAGGGGGTTCACCCCTCCACTTT.

The chain links TRBV7-8 to TRBJ2-1, with 8 nucleotides matching TRBD2. From germline, CDR1 is SGHVS and CDR2 FQNEAQ. The CDR3 contains 16 residues. The V and J ends lost 4 bases and 5 bases, in that order; junction bases with no gene match: 10. DNA for the CDR3: TGTGCCAGCAGCTCCCACGCGGGGGGCTGGAACAATGAGCAGTTCTTC. As protein: CASSSHAGGWNNEQFF.

The chain links TRBV7-3 to TRBJ2-3; 15 nucleotides line up with TRBD2. Germline CDR1 reads SGHTA; CDR2 reads FQGTGA. The CDR3 covers 18 residues. The junction had 5 bases not matched to a gene; V was cut back by 3 bases and J by 1 base. The CDR3: CASSFGLAGGLGTDTQYF. The CDR3 bases are TGTGCCAGCAGCTTCGGACTAGCGGGGGGGCTGGGCACAGATACGCAGTATTTT.

The rearrangement joins TRBV7-3 to TRBJ2-2, with D unresolved. The CDR3 is made up of 14 amino acids. Per the germline V gene, CDR1 is SGHTA and CDR2 is FQGTGA. Trimming cost V 1 base and J 4 bases, with 7 bases left between them. CDR3 amino acids: CASSLIPRTGELFF. The CDR3 DNA reads as TGTGCCAGCAGCTTAATCCCCCGCACCGGGGAGCTGTTTTTT.